This TCR beta chain stems from a study of cytomegalovirus exposure and HLA in healthy donors. For the study at large: There were a few hundred genotyped donors. Of these, 81% fell in the genetic ancestry cluster associated with self-reported Caucasian donors.

V shed 1 base, J shed 4 bases, and the junction held 7 bases outside the gene matches. The CDR3 extends over 16 amino acids. The V gene's germline CDR1 is MNHEY and CDR2 SMNVEV (reference sequence). Vbeta (60) and Jbeta (13) primers were used in the PCR. Only in-frame clones appear in the TCRdb table, and some are missing; sequencing was by immunoSEQ multiplex PCR. The sample consists of 130,000 or so clones, around 77% of them appearing once. The sample consisted of PBMCs. This receptor was obtained from a man aged 50-60 years in good health and CMV-seronegative. The chain combines TRBV27 with TRBJ2-7; 10 nucleotides agree with TRBD2. The CDR3: CASSLLRRTSGYEQYF. CDR3 coding DNA: TGTGCCAGCAGTTTATTAAGGAGGACTAGCGGTTACGAGCAGTACTTC.